The text below deals with one T cell receptor beta chain. These data are taken from a study of shared clonotypes between healthy human individuals. The protocol was immunoSEQ multiplex PCR, while the TCRdb copy is restricted to in-frame clones and leaves out a portion. This repertoire shows fewer than 150,000 clones, about two thirds found once; its top ten account for around 24%. This CDR3 comprises 15 residues. In germline, CDR1 is MDHEN, CDR2 SYDVKM. Trimming removed 2 bases from V and 2 bases from J; junction bases left unmatched: 6. Sequenced: memory CD8+ T cells sorted from blood. Subset specified: CD45RO+ cells pooled with CCR7-negative TemRA cells. The chain employs TRBV28 and TRBJ2-7, with 7 bases identical to TRBD1. The sequence was collected from a woman aged 30 to 39 in good health. The CDR3: CASSLQTGLPYEQYF. The CDR3 bases are TGTGCCAGCAGTTTACAGACAGGGCTTCCCTACGAGCAGTACTTC.